This TCR beta chain was captured in a study of regulatory T cells in long-lasting Graves disease. The overall study: Persistent Graves' disease required over 5 years of antithyroid drugs and positive TSH receptor antibodies. Study observations and caveats: Persistent cases of Graves' showed reduced TCR diversity relative to newly diagnosed patients.

This clonotype came up many times. Antigen unknown. Time point described: persistent/refractory GD, antithyroid drugs over 5 years with positive TRAb. The authors made the TCR library using RNA they extracted from PBMCs. American Thyroid Association guidelines defined Graves' disease diagnosis. CDR3-region Arm-PCR and iRepertoire HTBI primers produced the TCR beta libraries. One entry per CDR3 protein results from TCRdb running MiXCR on the multiplex PCR reads. This table has hundreds of thousands of distinct CDR3 sequences, around 20% appearing once. The CDR3 runs to 14 residues. Trimming pared 5 bases from V and 6 bases from J, leaving 17 bases between. Germline lookup yields CDR1 SGHTA and CDR2 FQGTGA.

V usage is TRBV7-3 and J usage is TRBJ2-7, with a weak D call TRBD1 (6 bases). The TCR sequence derives from a female donor with Graves disease. The sequencing used peripheral blood mononuclear cells (PBMCs), collected when the disease was refractory, from a patient treated with antithyroid drugs. CDR3 region: CASSPYGQGSEQYF. In DNA, the CDR3 is TGTGCCAGCAGCCCCTACGGCCAGGGGAGCGAGCAGTACTTC.